This T cell receptor (beta chain) was recorded in a study of shared clonotypes between healthy human individuals. Study information: Each donor's CD4 naive and CD4 memory cells filled three plates apiece, CD8 naive two, and CD8 memory one.

General study points: Clonotype sharing among the donors was expected to vary with sequencing depth. Clonotypes shared by all four sorted-subset donors had higher generation probabilities than non-shared clonotypes.

About this clone: The target antigen is unknown. The junction shows a germline mismatch at one end, possibly a read error.

Over several immunoSEQ plates, each subset's genomic DNA was distributed in even portions. TCRdb keeps only in-frame clones here, not all; method: immunoSEQ multiplex PCR. The repertoire holds 90,000 to 150,000 clones, with roughly two thirds as singletons. The clonotype originates from a woman aged 25 to 39 in good health. Sequencing was done on a sample of memory CD8+ T cells sorted from blood. Noted subset: CD45RO+ cells pooled with CCR7-negative TemRA cells.

CDR3 sequence: CASSPIAASYEQYF. The CDR3, as DNA: TGCGCCAGCAGCCCGATAGCGGCATCCTACGAGCAGTACTTC. This sequence joins TRBV5-4 and TRBJ2-7; a weak D match, TRBD2 (6 bases). The germline V gene encodes CDR1 SGHNT and CDR2 YYREEE (reference sequence). The CDR3 is made up of 14 amino acids.